The 19 T cell receptor beta chains listed next were all sequenced from one sample in a study of cytomegalovirus exposure and HLA in healthy donors. Both 60 Vbeta primers and 13 Jbeta primers went into the PCR. Sequenced by immunoSEQ multiplex PCR; TCRdb stores in-frame clones only, minus some. The sample comprises 98,000 or so clones, more than 65% of which are singletons, and 8% to 9% rests with the top ten. The sequencing sample was made of PBMCs. The receptor set was obtained from a human donor in good health.

This clone has a single count. This chain joins TRBV5-3 and TRBJ1-1, with TRBD1 matching over 7 bases. TRBV5-3 is known as an ORF, though its function is uncertain. The junction had 3 bases not matched to a gene; V was cut back by 4 bases and J by 6 bases. The CDR3 runs to 12 residues. CDR3 amino acids: CARSARGAEAFF. The CDR3 region has the DNA TGTGCCAGAAGCGCCAGGGGGGCTGAAGCTTTCTTT.

The chain couples TRBV6-5 to TRBJ1-5; 7 positions agree with TRBD1. CDR1 and CDR2 from the germline V gene are MNHEY and SVGAGI. Trimming cost V 4 bases and J 0 bases; bases outside gene matches: 6. The CDR3 extends over 16 amino acids. The CDR3 DNA sequence: TGTGCCAGCAGTTTGACAGGGAGCCGTAGCAATCAGCCCCAGCATTTT. Its translation: CASSLTGSRSNQPQHF.

The DNA for the CDR3 is TGTGCCTGGAGTAGACAGGGAACAGCGCAATATAGCAATCAGCCCCAGCATTTT. Amino acid sequence: CAWSRQGTAQYSNQPQHF. This chain links TRBV30 with TRBJ1-5; 7 bases agree with TRBD1. Germline CDR1 reads GTSNPN; CDR2 reads SVGIG (reference sequence). The CDR3 sequence is 18 residues long. The ends lost 2 bases at V and 0 bases at J; junction bases unmatched: 13.

About this clone: The sample carries other DNA sequences with the same CDR3. The genes are TRBV5-4 and TRBJ1-1, with D unclear. Germline V gene lookup returns CDR1 SGHNT and CDR2 YYREEE (reference sequence). The CDR3 has 14 amino acids. V was pared by 3 bases and J by 3 bases, with 12 bases between. CDR3 residues: CASSSPGRDTEAFF. The CDR3, as DNA: TGTGCCAGCAGCTCTCCGGGTAGAGACACTGAAGCTTTCTTT. Full variable domain (remainder filled in from reference TRBV5-4 and TRBJ1-1): ETGVTQSPTHLIKTRGQQVTLRCSSQSGHNTVSWYQQALGQGPQFIFQYYREEENGRGNFPPRFSGLQFPNYSSELNVNALELDDSALYLCASSSPGRDTEAFFGQGTRLTVV.

The chain has TRBV5-4 and TRBJ2-1; TRBD1 matches 7 bases. CDR1 and CDR2 from the germline V gene are SGHNT and YYREEE (reference sequence). J lost 5 bases, V lost 2 bases, and 7 bases had no gene match. This CDR3 comprises 15 residues. The CDR3 protein is CASSLIGGYDNEQFF. In nucleotides, the CDR3 is TGTGCCAGCAGCTTAATAGGGGGCTATGACAATGAGCAGTTCTTC.

About this clone: The limits of the CDR3 on the DNA are not certain, so only TCRdb's listed CDR3 is given. The rearrangement uses TRBV21-1 and TRBJ2-7; the table names TRBD2, a call not compared with the DNA. TRBV21-1 is deemed a pseudogene. Including both end residues, the CDR3 is 17 amino acids long. CDR3 amino acids: CASSKEVAGGNQGEQYF.

This chain uses TRBV19 with TRBJ1-1; 8 nucleotides align to TRBD1. Per the germline V gene, CDR1 is LNHDA and CDR2 is SQIVND (reference sequence). This CDR3 comprises 16 residues. Losses at the gene ends were 4 bases for V and 1 base for J; bases not matched to a gene: 8. The CDR3 region has the DNA TGTGCCAGTAGTACAACCACCGGGACAGGGAACACTGAAGCTTTCTTT. It encodes CASSTTTGTGNTEAFF.

V usage is TRBV9 and J usage is TRBJ2-1; 8 bases map to TRBD1. With 4 bases clipped from V and 9 bases from J, the junction kept 12 bases outside the gene matches. The CDR3 has 15 amino acids. From germline, CDR1 is SGDLS and CDR2 YYNGEE. The chain's CDR3 is CASSYSGGSQSEQFF. The CDR3, as DNA: TGTGCCAGCAGCTATTCAGGGGGCAGTCAGAGTGAGCAGTTCTTC.

The chain employs TRBV6-6 and TRBJ1-1; D not resolved. Trimming cost V 8 bases and J 0 bases, with 13 bases left between them. This CDR3 contains 14 residues. Germline V CDR1 and CDR2: MNHNY, SVGAGI (reference sequence). The CDR3 nucleotides read TGTGCCAGCGTGAGGGAGTCGGTGAACACTGAAGCTTTCTTT. Translating it yields CASVRESVNTEAFF.

Ten or more counts support this clone. The chain uses TRBV6-1 and TRBJ1-5, with 10 nucleotides matching TRBD1. V was pared by 3 bases and J by 8 bases, with 4 bases of the junction left unmatched. Germline values: CDR1 MNHNS, CDR2 SASEGT. There are 14 residues in the CDR3. CDR3 DNA sequence: TGTGCCAGCAGTGAGGGGACAGGGGCAAAGCCCCAGCATTTT. Protein: CASSEGTGAKPQHF.

The V gene is TRBV6-5, the J gene TRBJ2-7, with a possible D match to TRBD1 (5 bases). CDR1 and CDR2 (germline): MNHEY, SVGAGI. V gave up 0 bases and J gave up 2 bases, with 14 bases separating them. This CDR3 comprises 16 residues. The DNA of the CDR3 is TGTGCCAGCAGTTACTCGCCCGTCAGGGTTGCCTACGAGCAGTACTTC. Protein sequence: CASSYSPVRVAYEQYF.

The rearrangement joins TRBV9 to TRBJ2-3, with D possibly TRBD2 on 6 matching bases. This CDR3 region has 15 residues. From germline, CDR1 is SGDLS and CDR2 YYNGEE. V gave up 0 bases and J gave up 2 bases, with 10 bases separating them. The CDR3 DNA sequence: TGTGCCAGCAGCGTAGGGGTAGCGGTCACAGATACGCAGTATTTT. Protein sequence: CASSVGVAVTDTQYF.

The chain links TRBV10-3 to TRBJ1-1, with D perhaps TRBD1 (5 bases). The CDR3 has 13 amino acids. Germline-derived CDR1 and CDR2 are ENHRY and SYGVKD. Trimming pared 3 bases from V and 9 bases from J, leaving 14 bases between. CDR3 nucleotide sequence: TGTGCCATCAGTGAAGGAGCAGGGAATCAAGCTTTCTTT. Encoded protein: CAISEGAGNQAFF.

V is TRBV10-3 and J is TRBJ1-5; 11 bases map to TRBD1. This CDR3 is 16 amino acids long. With 3 bases clipped from V and 4 bases from J, the junction kept 5 bases outside the gene matches. Germline V gives CDR1 ENHRY, CDR2 SYGVKD. The CDR3 spells CAISDGDRGENQPQHF. The CDR3, as DNA: TGTGCCATCAGTGACGGGGACAGGGGGGAGAATCAGCCCCAGCATTTT.

This clone was seen repeatedly, ten times or more. This chain links TRBV25-1 with TRBJ1-1; 8 positions agree with TRBD1. Trimming at V came to 3 bases and at J to 0 bases, leaving 0 bases not matched to a gene. The germline gives CDR1 MGHDK, CDR2 SYGVNS. CDR3 length: 14 residues. CDR3 bases: TGTGCCAGCAGTGAGACAGGGGTGAACACTGAAGCTTTCTTT. Protein sequence: CASSETGVNTEAFF.

The chain joins TRBV5-4 to TRBJ2-5, with D possibly TRBD2 on 5 matching bases. This CDR3 region has 16 residues. The V and J ends lost 2 bases and 2 bases respectively, with 16 bases between them. Germline-derived CDR1 and CDR2 are SGHNT and YYREEE (reference sequence). The CDR3, as DNA: TGTGCCAGCAGCTTACGGACGGGGAAAAATCAAGAGACCCAGTACTTC. Translation: CASSLRTGKNQETQYF.

The chain has TRBV7-2 and TRBJ1-1, with 9 bases lining up with TRBD1. Germline-derived CDR1 and CDR2 are SGHTA and FQGNSA. Trimming cost V 4 bases and J 7 bases; bases outside gene matches: 4. The CDR3 spans 13 residues. This chain's CDR3 is CASSWDRAREAFF. The CDR3 DNA follows: TGTGCCAGCAGCTGGGACAGGGCCCGTGAAGCTTTCTTT.

This chain links TRBV5-5 with TRBJ1-2, with D perhaps TRBD1 (5 bases). Trimming shortened V by 6 bases and J by 10 bases, and 25 bases separated the two germline ends. Germline V gene sequence: CDR1 SGHKS, CDR2 YYEKEE (reference sequence). This CDR3 has 15 amino acids. The CDR3 DNA sequence: TGTGCCAGCACTACAGCACCTGTAGACAGAGGTCTCTACACCTTC. Protein: CASTTAPVDRGLYTF.

The J gene is TRBJ2-7, the V gene TRBV7-9; 7 positions agree with TRBD1. This CDR3 region has 13 residues. Germline V gives CDR1 SEHNR, CDR2 FQNEAQ (reference sequence). With 5 bases clipped from V and 9 bases from J, the junction kept 10 bases outside the gene matches. The CDR3 loop reads CASSLGTAQGQYF. The DNA for the CDR3 is TGTGCCAGCAGCCTCGGGACAGCGCAAGGGCAGTACTTC. Variable domain in full (rest from reference TRBV7-9 and TRBJ2-7): DTGVSQNPRHKITKRGQNVTFRCDPISEHNRLYWYRQTLGQGPEFLTYFQNEAQLEKSRLLSDRFSAERPKGSFSTLEIQRTEQGDSAMYLCASSLGTAQGQYFGPGTRLTVT.